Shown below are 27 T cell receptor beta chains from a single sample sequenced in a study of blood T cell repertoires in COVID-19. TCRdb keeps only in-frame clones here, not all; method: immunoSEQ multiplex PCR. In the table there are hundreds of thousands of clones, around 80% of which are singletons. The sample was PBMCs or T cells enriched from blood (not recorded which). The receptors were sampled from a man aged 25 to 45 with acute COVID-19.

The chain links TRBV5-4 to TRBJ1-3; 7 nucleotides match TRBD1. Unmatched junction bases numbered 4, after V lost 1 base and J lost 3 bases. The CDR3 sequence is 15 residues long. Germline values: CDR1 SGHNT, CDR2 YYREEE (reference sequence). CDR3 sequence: CASSLIGGLGNTIYF. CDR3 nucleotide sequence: TGTGCCAGCAGCTTGATAGGGGGCCTTGGAAACACCATATATTTT.

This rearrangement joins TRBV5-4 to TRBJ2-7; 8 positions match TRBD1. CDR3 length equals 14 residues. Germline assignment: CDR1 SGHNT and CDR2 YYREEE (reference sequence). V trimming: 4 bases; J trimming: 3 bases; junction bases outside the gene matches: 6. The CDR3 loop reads CASSPTGVGYEQYF. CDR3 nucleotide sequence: TGTGCCAGCAGCCCGACAGGGGTGGGCTACGAGCAGTACTTC.

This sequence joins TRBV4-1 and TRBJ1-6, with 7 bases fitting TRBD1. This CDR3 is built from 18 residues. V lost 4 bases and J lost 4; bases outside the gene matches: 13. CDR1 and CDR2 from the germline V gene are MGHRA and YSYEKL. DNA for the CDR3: TGCGCCAGCAGCCCAACCCCCCGGGACAGAGGGTATAATTCACCCCTCCACTTT. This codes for CASSPTPRDRGYNSPLHF.

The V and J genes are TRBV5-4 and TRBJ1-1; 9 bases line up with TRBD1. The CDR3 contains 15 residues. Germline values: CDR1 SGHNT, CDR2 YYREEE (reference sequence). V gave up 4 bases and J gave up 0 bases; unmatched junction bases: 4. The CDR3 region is CASSADRGLNTEAFF. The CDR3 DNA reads TGTGCCAGCAGCGCGGACAGGGGACTGAACACTGAAGCTTTCTTT.

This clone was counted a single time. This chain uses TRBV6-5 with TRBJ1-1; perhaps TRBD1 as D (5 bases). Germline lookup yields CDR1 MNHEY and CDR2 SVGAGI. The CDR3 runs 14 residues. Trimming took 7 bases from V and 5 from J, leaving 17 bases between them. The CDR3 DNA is TGTGCCAGCACCCCAACGCGGGGGGTGACTGAAGCTTTCTTT. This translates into CASTPTRGVTEAFF.

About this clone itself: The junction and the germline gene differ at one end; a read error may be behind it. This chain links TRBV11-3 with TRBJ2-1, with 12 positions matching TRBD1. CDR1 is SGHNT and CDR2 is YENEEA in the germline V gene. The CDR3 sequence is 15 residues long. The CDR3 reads CASSLGTGGGNEQFF. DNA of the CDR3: TGTGCCAGCAGTTTAGGGACAGGGGGCGGGAATGAGCAGTTCTTC. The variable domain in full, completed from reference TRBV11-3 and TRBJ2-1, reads EAGVVQSPRYKIIEKKQPVAFWCNPISGHNTLYWYLQNLGQGPELLIRYENEEAVDDSQLPKDRFSAERLKGVDSTLKIQPAELGDSAVYLCASSLGTGGGNEQFFGPGTRLTVL.

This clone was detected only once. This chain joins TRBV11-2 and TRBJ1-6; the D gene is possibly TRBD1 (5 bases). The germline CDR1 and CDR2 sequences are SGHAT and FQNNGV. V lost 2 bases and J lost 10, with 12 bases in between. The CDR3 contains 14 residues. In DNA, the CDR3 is TGTGCCAGCAGCTTAAGTTTGGGGGGATCACCCCTCCACTTT. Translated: CASSLSLGGSPLHF.

CDR3 nucleotides: TGTGCCAGCAGCATAGGACGAGGGAGTACTCAGCCCCAGCATTTT. Translated: CASSIGRGSTQPQHF. The J gene is TRBJ1-5, the V gene TRBV7-6, with no clear D. Germline CDR1 is SGHVS and CDR2 is FNYEAQ. V was pared by 5 bases and J by 6 bases, with 17 bases between. The CDR3 is 15 residues long.

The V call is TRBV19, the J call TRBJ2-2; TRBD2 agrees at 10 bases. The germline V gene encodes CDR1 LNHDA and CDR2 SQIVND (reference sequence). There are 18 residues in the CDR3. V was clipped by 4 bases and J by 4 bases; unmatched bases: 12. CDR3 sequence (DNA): TGTGCCAGTAGTACCCACCCTCTAGCGGGGGTTGGCACCGGGGAGCTGTTTTTT. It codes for CASSTHPLAGVGTGELFF.

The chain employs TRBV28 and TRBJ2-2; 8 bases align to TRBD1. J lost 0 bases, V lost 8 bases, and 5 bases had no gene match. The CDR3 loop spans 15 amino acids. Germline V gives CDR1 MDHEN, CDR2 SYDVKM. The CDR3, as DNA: TGTGCCAGCCACTCAGGGGGCGCGAACACCGGGGAGCTGTTTTTT. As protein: CASHSGGANTGELFF.

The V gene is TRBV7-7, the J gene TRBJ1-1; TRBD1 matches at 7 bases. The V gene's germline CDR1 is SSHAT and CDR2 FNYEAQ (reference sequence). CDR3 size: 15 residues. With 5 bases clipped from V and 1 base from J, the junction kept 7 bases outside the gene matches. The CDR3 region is CASSPPTGKNTEAFF. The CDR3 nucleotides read TGTGCCAGCAGCCCCCCGACAGGGAAGAACACTGAAGCTTTCTTT.

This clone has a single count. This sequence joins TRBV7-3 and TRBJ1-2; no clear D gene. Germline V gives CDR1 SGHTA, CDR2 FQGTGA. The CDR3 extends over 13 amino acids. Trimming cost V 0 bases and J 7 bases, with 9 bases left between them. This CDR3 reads CASSLTALSGYTF. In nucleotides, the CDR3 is TGTGCCAGCAGCTTAACTGCGCTAAGTGGCTACACCTTC.

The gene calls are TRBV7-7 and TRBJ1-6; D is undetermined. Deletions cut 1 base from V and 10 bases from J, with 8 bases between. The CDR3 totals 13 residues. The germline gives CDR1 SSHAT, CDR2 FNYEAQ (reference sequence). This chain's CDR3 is CASSLDGESPLHF. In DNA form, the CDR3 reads TGTGCCAGCAGCTTAGACGGGGAATCACCCCTCCACTTT.

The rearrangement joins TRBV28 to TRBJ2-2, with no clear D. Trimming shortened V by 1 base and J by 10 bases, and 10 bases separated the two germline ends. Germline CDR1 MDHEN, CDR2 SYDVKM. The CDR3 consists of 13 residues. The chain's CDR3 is CASSLFPGQELFF. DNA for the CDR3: TGTGCCAGCAGTTTATTTCCGGGTCAGGAGCTGTTTTTT.

CDR3 sequence reads: CASSLRQGNNEQFF. The DNA for the CDR3 is TGCGCCAGCAGCTTACGACAGGGGAACAATGAGCAGTTCTTC. The chain recombines TRBV5-1 with TRBJ2-1; 8 bases are shared with TRBD1. V shed 2 bases, J shed 5 bases, and the junction held 3 bases outside the gene matches. The CDR3 runs 14 residues. Germline lookup yields CDR1 SGHRS and CDR2 YFSETQ.

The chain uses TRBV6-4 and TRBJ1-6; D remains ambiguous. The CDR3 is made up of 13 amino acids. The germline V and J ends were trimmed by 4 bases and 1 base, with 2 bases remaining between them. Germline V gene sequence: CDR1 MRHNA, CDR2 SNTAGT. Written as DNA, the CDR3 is TGTGCCAGCAGTGCGTCCTATAATTCACCCCTCCACTTT. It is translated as CASSASYNSPLHF.

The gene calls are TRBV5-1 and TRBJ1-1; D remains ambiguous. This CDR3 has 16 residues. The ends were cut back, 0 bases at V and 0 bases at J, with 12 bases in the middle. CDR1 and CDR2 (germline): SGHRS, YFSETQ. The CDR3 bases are TGCGCCAGCAGCTTGGAGATAGGAGTGGTGAACACTGAAGCTTTCTTT. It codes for CASSLEIGVVNTEAFF.

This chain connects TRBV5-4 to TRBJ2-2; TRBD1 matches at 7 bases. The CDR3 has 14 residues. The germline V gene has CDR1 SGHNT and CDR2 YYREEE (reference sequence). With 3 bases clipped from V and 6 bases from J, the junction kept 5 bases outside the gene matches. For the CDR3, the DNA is TGTGCCAGCAGCTGGGACAGATTGGCCGGGGAGCTGTTTTTT. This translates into CASSWDRLAGELFF.

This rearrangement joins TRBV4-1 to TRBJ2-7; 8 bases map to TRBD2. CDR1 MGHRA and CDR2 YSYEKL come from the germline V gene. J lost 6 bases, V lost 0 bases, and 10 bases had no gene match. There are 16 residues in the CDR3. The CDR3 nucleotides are TGCGCCAGCAGCCAAGATGGCAGCGGGGGCCCACGCGAGCAGTACTTC. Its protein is CASSQDGSGGPREQYF.

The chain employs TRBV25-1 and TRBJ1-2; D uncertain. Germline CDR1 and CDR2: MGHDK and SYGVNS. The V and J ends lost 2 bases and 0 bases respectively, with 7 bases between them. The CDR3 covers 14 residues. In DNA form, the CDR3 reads TGTGCCAGCAGTGAAACCGGTCCTAACTATGGCTACACCTTC. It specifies CASSETGPNYGYTF.

CDR3 region: CASSPMQGGEAFF. CDR3 bases: TGTGCCAGCAGCCCGATGCAGGGGGGTGAAGCTTTCTTT. V and J are TRBV7-9 and TRBJ1-1, with 7 bases aligning to TRBD1. J was trimmed by 7 bases and V by 5 bases; bases with no gene match: 7. This CDR3 has 13 amino acids. Germline-derived CDR1 and CDR2 are SEHNR and FQNEAQ (reference sequence).

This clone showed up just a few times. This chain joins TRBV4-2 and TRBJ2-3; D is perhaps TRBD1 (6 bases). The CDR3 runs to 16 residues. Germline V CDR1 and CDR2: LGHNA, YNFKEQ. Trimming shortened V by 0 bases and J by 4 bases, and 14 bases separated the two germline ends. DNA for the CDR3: TGTGCCAGCAGCCAAGATAGGGGCAGGGGTGCAGATACGCAGTATTTT. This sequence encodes CASSQDRGRGADTQYF.

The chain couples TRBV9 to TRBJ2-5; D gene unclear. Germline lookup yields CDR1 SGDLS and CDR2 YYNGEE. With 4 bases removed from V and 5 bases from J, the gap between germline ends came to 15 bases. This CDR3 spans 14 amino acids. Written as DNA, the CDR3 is TGTGCCAGCAGCTTTGGGTGGGTGGAGGAGACCCAGTACTTC. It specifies CASSFGWVEETQYF.

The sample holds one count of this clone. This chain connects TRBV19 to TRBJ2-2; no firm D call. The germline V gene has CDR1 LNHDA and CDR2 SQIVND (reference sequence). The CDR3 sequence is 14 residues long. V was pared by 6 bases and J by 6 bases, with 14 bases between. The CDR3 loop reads CASSTVLLSGELFF. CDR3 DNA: TGTGCCAGTAGCACGGTACTACTGTCCGGGGAGCTGTTTTTT.

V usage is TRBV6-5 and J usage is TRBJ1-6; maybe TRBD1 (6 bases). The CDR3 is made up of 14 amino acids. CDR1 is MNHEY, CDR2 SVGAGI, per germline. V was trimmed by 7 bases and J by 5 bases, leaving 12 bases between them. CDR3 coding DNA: TGTGCCAGCACCCCGACAGGAGATAATTCACCCCTCCACTTT. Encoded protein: CASTPTGDNSPLHF.

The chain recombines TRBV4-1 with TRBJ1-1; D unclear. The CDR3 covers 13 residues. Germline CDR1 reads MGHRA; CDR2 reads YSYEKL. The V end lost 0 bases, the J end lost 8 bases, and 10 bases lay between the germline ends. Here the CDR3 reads CASSQEGRGEAFF. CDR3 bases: TGCGCCAGCAGCCAAGAGGGGAGAGGGGAAGCTTTCTTT.

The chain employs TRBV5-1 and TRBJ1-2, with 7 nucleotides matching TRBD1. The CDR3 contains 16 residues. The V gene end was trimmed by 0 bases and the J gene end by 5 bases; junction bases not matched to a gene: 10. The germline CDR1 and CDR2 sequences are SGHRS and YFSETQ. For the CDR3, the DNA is TGCGCCAGCAGCTTGGAAGGTGGCAGGGGGAGATATGGCTACACCTTC. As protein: CASSLEGGRGRYGYTF. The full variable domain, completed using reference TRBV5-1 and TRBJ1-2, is KAGVTQTPRYLIKTRGQQVTLSCSPISGHRSVSWYQQTPGQGLQFLFEYFSETQRNKGNFPGRFSGRQFSNSRSEMNVSTLELGDSALYLCASSLEGGRGRYGYTFGSGTRLTVV.